The 25 T cell receptor beta chains below come from one sample, sequenced in a study of human T cells and chemical hapten exposure. TCRdb reprocessed the RACE reads with MiXCR, giving one entry per CDR3 protein. Found here are around 380,000 distinct CDR3 sequences, 5.5% of them singletons; the top ten hold around 8.8%. The time point: pre-sensitization, week 0. Treatment in this sample: therapeutic diphenylcyclopropenone sensitization with weekly scalp DPC. This specimen consisted of whole blood, obtained in connection with sensitization to the hapten diphenylcyclopropenone (DPC). These receptors originate from a woman aged 18-29 years with alopecia areata. Some clones in this sample may be carry-over from other donors' samples.

The chain combines TRBV12-3 or TRBV12-4 with TRBJ2-7; D may be TRBD2 (5 bases). V lost 3 bases to trimming and J lost 4 bases, with 16 bases between them. The CDR3 runs 15 residues. The CDR3 loop is CASSFGPREGYEQYF. The CDR3, as DNA: TGTGCCAGCAGTTTCGGTCCCCGAGAGGGATACGAGCAGTACTTC.

This clonotype was seen ten or more times. This chain uses TRBV4-2 with TRBJ2-2; TRBD2 matches at 8 bases. Germline CDR1 reads LGHNA; CDR2 reads YNFKEQ. CDR3 size: 16 residues. The trim removed 0 bases at V and 3 bases at J, leaving 3 bases unmatched. CDR3 DNA: TGTGCCAGCAGCCAAGATGCAGCGGGGGACACCGGGGAGCTGTTTTTT. This translates into CASSQDAAGDTGELFF.

This clonotype was recorded many times. The chain has TRBV27 and TRBJ2-3; maybe TRBD1 (5 bases). Trimming left V 6 bases short and J 1 base short, with 8 bases between. This CDR3 is built from 13 residues. Looked up from germline, CDR1 is MNHEY and CDR2 is SMNVEV (reference sequence). CDR3 nucleotides: TGTGCCAGCAGCTTAGGGGGCACAGATACGCAGTATTTT. Protein: CASSLGGTDTQYF.

This clonotype was observed a few times. The J gene is TRBJ1-1, the V gene TRBV10-3; the match to TRBD1 covers 8 bases. CDR3 length equals 16 residues. Germline V gives CDR1 ENHRY, CDR2 SYGVKD. The junction had 15 bases not matched to a gene; V was cut back by 6 bases and J by 6 bases. The chain's CDR3 is CAISPRGLQGVAEAFF. CDR3 coding DNA: TGTGCCATCAGCCCCAGGGGGCTCCAAGGGGTCGCTGAAGCTTTCTTT.

A few counts support this clonotype. This chain connects TRBV7-2 to TRBJ2-3; no clear D gene. Germline V gives CDR1 SGHTA, CDR2 FQGNSA. V gave up 6 bases and J gave up 8 bases, with 9 bases separating them. This CDR3 is built from 11 residues. DNA of the CDR3: TGTGCCAGCAGAGTTTCGGGTACGCAGTATTTT. It codes for CASRVSGTQYF. The entire variable domain, with the rest obtained from reference TRBV7-2 and TRBJ2-3, is as follows: GAGVSQSPSNKVTEKGKDVELRCDPISGHTALYWYRQSLGQGLEFLIYFQGNSAPDKSGLPSDRFSAERTGGSVSTLTIQRTQQEDSAVYLCASRVSGTQYFGPGTRLTVL.

In its sample, this clonotype was seen many times. The chain combines TRBV2 with TRBJ1-6; D might be TRBD1 (5 bases). With 2 bases removed from V and 7 bases from J, the gap between germline ends came to 12 bases. The V gene's germline CDR1 is SNHLY and CDR2 FYNNEI. The CDR3 has 15 amino acids. CDR3 protein: CASSESPRGNSPLHF. The CDR3 DNA reads TGTGCCAGCAGTGAAAGCCCTCGGGGGAATTCACCCCTCCACTTT.

This clonotype showed up just a few times. The chain uses TRBV25-1 and TRBJ2-3; TRBD1 or TRBD2 may be the D gene (5 bases each). The CDR3 sequence is 14 residues long. The V gene lost 4 bases and the J gene lost 4 bases, with 12 bases spanning the gap. The germline V gene has CDR1 MGHDK and CDR2 SYGVNS. CDR3 sequence reads: CASSGGAGADTQYF. Written as DNA, the CDR3 is TGTGCCAGCAGTGGAGGGGCCGGCGCAGATACGCAGTATTTT.

This clonotype came up many times. This chain connects TRBV7-2 to TRBJ2-6, with 11 bases lining up with TRBD1. Germline V lookup: CDR1 SGHTA, CDR2 FQGNSA. The CDR3 covers 18 residues. V lost 5 bases and J lost 0; bases outside the gene matches: 6. The CDR3 nucleotides are TGTGCCAGCAGCCCGCGGGGGACAGGGGGCTCTGGGGCCAACGTCCTGACTTTC. It specifies CASSPRGTGGSGANVLTF.

This clonotype was detected ten times or more. The rearrangement uses TRBV4-2 and TRBJ2-5; TRBD1 might be the D (5 bases). The CDR3 consists of 15 residues. Between the trimmed V and J ends, which lost 1 base and 5 bases, there was a span of 14 bases. Germline CDR1 reads LGHNA; CDR2 reads YNFKEQ. CDR3 residues: CASSQGETAWETQYF. DNA of the CDR3: TGTGCCAGCAGCCAAGGAGAGACAGCCTGGGAGACCCAGTACTTC.

This clonotype was detected ten times or more. This chain connects TRBV20-1 to TRBJ2-6, with D hard to call. V lost 6 bases to trimming and J lost 1 base, with 10 bases between them. The germline V gene has CDR1 DFQATT and CDR2 SNEGSKA (reference sequence). The CDR3 extends over 14 amino acids. This CDR3 reads CSARRESGANVLTF. CDR3 DNA sequence: TGCAGTGCCCGACGTGAATCTGGGGCCAACGTCCTGACTTTC.

The chain couples TRBV27 to TRBJ1-1; D might be TRBD1 (6 bases). The CDR3 consists of 13 residues. Germline CDR1 reads MNHEY; CDR2 reads SMNVEV (reference sequence). V lost 0 bases, J lost 6 bases, and 8 bases lay in between. The CDR3 loop reads CASSLSRGAEAFF. For the CDR3, the DNA is TGTGCCAGCAGTTTATCGAGGGGGGCTGAAGCTTTCTTT.

The gene calls are TRBV20-1 and TRBJ2-3, with D maybe TRBD2 (5 bases). The CDR3 spans 13 residues. Germline-derived CDR1 and CDR2 are DFQATT and SNEGSKA (reference sequence). V shed 6 bases and J shed 1 base, with 11 bases lying between them. CDR3 bases: TGCAGTGCCAAGAGGGTAGGCACAGATACGCAGTATTTT. Its translation is CSAKRVGTDTQYF.

This chain uses TRBV24-1 with TRBJ2-3; D might be TRBD1 (5 bases). Trimming removed 3 bases from V and 3 bases from J, with 9 bases in between. The CDR3 loop spans 14 amino acids. Germline loops: CDR1 KGHDR, CDR2 SFDVKD. The CDR3 here is CATSDRKGTDTQYF. CDR3 bases: TGTGCCACCAGTGATCGAAAGGGGACAGATACGCAGTATTTT.

This clonotype was picked up many times. The chain joins TRBV28 to TRBJ1-5, with D uncertain. The germline gives CDR1 MDHEN, CDR2 SYDVKM. V was trimmed by 3 bases and J by 0 bases, leaving 6 bases between them. This CDR3 contains 14 residues. The chain's CDR3 is CASSLLYSNQPQHF. The DNA for the CDR3 is TGTGCCAGCAGTTTGTTGTATAGCAATCAGCCCCAGCATTTT.

This clonotype was observed many times. This chain links TRBV4-3 with TRBJ2-6, with a weak D call TRBD1 (6 bases). Germline V gives CDR1 LGHNA, CDR2 YSLEER. The ends were cut back, 1 base at V and 2 bases at J, with 12 bases in the middle. CDR3 length: 17 amino acids. CDR3 residues: CASSQGAGATGANVLTF. The CDR3, as DNA: TGCGCCAGCAGCCAAGGGGCAGGGGCGACTGGGGCCAACGTCCTGACTTTC.

This chain links TRBV5-1 with TRBJ1-5; no clear D gene. This CDR3 region has 15 residues. Germline V gene lookup returns CDR1 SGHRS and CDR2 YFSETQ. Trimming removed 1 base from V and 2 bases from J, with 10 bases in between. The CDR3 nucleotides read TGCGCCAGCAGCTTGCGGGGAGAGGGCAATCAGCCCCAGCATTTT. Amino acid sequence: CASSLRGEGNQPQHF. The full variable domain, with the rest looked up from reference TRBV5-1 and TRBJ1-5, is KAGVTQTPRYLIKTRGQQVTLSCSPISGHRSVSWYQQTPGQGLQFLFEYFSETQRNKGNFPGRFSGRQFSNSRSEMNVSTLELGDSALYLCASSLRGEGNQPQHFGDGTRLSIL.

This clonotype was seen more than once but under ten times. Compared with germline, one end of the junction differs, possibly owing to a read error. The chain couples TRBV7-6 to TRBJ2-4, with D possibly TRBD1 on 6 matching bases. The germline CDR1 and CDR2 sequences are SGHVS and FNYEAQ. The CDR3 runs 13 residues. CDR3 in amino acids: CASSLGQLNIQYF. The CDR3 DNA follows: TGTGCCAGCAGTTTAGGACAGTTAAACATTCAGTACTTC.

The CDR3 DNA follows: TGCAGTGCTAGCGGGGACGAACCAGATACGCAGTATTTT. Translation gives CSASGDEPDTQYF. The chain couples TRBV20-1 to TRBJ2-3, with D tentatively TRBD1 or TRBD2 (5 bases each). CDR3 size: 13 residues. Looked up from germline, CDR1 is DFQATT and CDR2 is SNEGSKA (reference sequence). V was clipped by 3 bases and J by 4 bases, with 11 bases between them.

The table lists this clonotype with many counts. The chain employs TRBV7-2 and TRBJ1-5; D call uncertain. The CDR3 runs to 18 residues. V lost 5 bases, J lost 0 bases, and 20 bases lay in between. CDR1 is SGHTA and CDR2 is FQGNSA in the germline V gene. The CDR3 reads CASSPRRPDDYSNQPQHF. CDR3 nucleotide sequence: TGTGCCAGCAGCCCCCGCCGACCGGATGATTATAGCAATCAGCCCCAGCATTTT.

This clonotype was counted ten times or more. The chain carries TRBV14 and TRBJ1-2; D not resolved. Germline lookup yields CDR1 SGHDN and CDR2 FVKESK. Trimming pared 4 bases from V and 6 bases from J, leaving 12 bases between. The length of the CDR3 is 13 residues. CDR3 region: CASSPRTGDGYTF. CDR3 DNA sequence: TGTGCCAGCAGCCCGCGAACGGGCGATGGCTACACCTTC.

Only a few counts were recorded for this clonotype. The chain has TRBV2 and TRBJ1-2; tentative D call: TRBD1 (6 bases). The CDR3 consists of 13 residues. CDR1 is SNHLY and CDR2 is FYNNEI in the germline V gene. Trimming shortened V by 5 bases and J by 6 bases, and 13 bases separated the two germline ends. The CDR3 region is CASSRWGQNGYTF. CDR3 bases: TGTGCCAGCAGTCGATGGGGGCAAAATGGCTACACCTTC.

Many counts were recorded for this clonotype. This chain links TRBV5-1 with TRBJ2-3; tentatively, D is TRBD1 or TRBD2 (5 bases each). Germline V CDR1 and CDR2: SGHRS, YFSETQ. The V and J ends lost 4 bases and 4 bases respectively, with 10 bases between them. The CDR3 extends over 13 amino acids. For the CDR3, the DNA is TGCGCCAGCAGCCGGGACCGATCAGATACGCAGTATTTT. It translates to CASSRDRSDTQYF.

The J gene is TRBJ1-5, the V gene TRBV2; weak D call: TRBD1 (5 bases). This CDR3 contains 15 residues. The V gene's germline CDR1 is SNHLY and CDR2 FYNNEI. The V gene lost 3 bases and the J gene lost 1 base, with 10 bases spanning the gap. The CDR3 DNA reads as TGTGCCAGCAGTGATCCAGGGTCAAGCAATCAGCCCCAGCATTTT. This translates into CASSDPGSSNQPQHF.

The sample holds many counts of this clonotype. The chain uses TRBV27 and TRBJ2-3; TRBD2 agrees at 10 bases. J lost 6 bases, V lost 6 bases, and 9 bases had no gene match. The CDR3 contains 15 residues. Looked up from germline, CDR1 is MNHEY and CDR2 is SMNVEV (reference sequence). The CDR3 is CASRRAGGPPDTQYF. The CDR3 nucleotides read TGTGCCAGCAGGCGAGCGGGGGGGCCGCCTGATACGCAGTATTTT.

This clonotype has at least ten counts. The genes are TRBV7-6 and TRBJ1-5; D is unclear. CDR3 length: 13 residues. The ends were cut back, 5 bases at V and 7 bases at J, with 12 bases in the middle. Per the germline V gene, CDR1 is SGHVS and CDR2 is FNYEAQ. CDR3 bases: TGTGCCAGCAGCCCACTTCGAAGCCAGCCCCAGCATTTT. Encoded protein: CASSPLRSQPQHF.